This T cell receptor beta chain was retrieved from a study of human T cells and chemical hapten exposure. About the research overall: Patients were given diphenylcyclopropenone on the scalp weekly across the approximately 25-week study.

General study findings and limits: There was a positive correlation between PT1 expanded TCR counts and patch test score.

This clonotype was detected many times. As yet, its antigen is unknown. TCRdb recomputed calls from the RACE reads with MiXCR, one row per CDR3 protein. The table includes some 52,000 distinct CDR3 sequences, 9.9% detected once. Trimming removed 4 bases from V and 3 bases from J; junction bases left unmatched: 11. The CDR3 is 16 residues long. CDR1 is MNHNY and CDR2 is SVGAGI in the germline V gene (reference sequence). The time point was: patch test 3, about 24 weeks after DPC sensitization. Documented treatment: therapeutic diphenylcyclopropenone sensitization with weekly scalp DPC. The chain carries TRBV6-6 and TRBJ2-7, with 8 bases lining up with TRBD2. The sequence derives from a woman in her 40s with alopecia areata. Some clones in this sample may be carry-over from other donors' samples. The sequencing used whole blood, collected in connection with sensitization to the hapten diphenylcyclopropenone (DPC). For the CDR3, the DNA is TGTGCCAGCAGTTGGGACACTAGCGGACCATTCTACGAGCAGTACTTC. Protein product: CASSWDTSGPFYEQYF.